Listed here is a single T cell receptor (beta chain). Original handling: The assay estimated nucleated cells by amplifying reference gene primers. TCRdb keeps only in-frame clones here, not all; method: immunoSEQ multiplex PCR. V and J calls and clone size are copied from that table; D and trimming were computed from the DNA. The profile shows fewer than 95,000 clones, approximately 88% of them singletons. These data are taken from a study of blood T cell repertoires in COVID-19. Overall study context: Collection of acute and convalescent COVID-19 samples took place in the United States, Italy and Spain.

The source is a man between 60 and 75 years old with acute or convalescent COVID-19. Material for sequencing was peripheral blood.

CDR3: CASSFSTAGREAFF. The CDR3 region has the DNA TGTGCCAGCAGCTTTTCGACAGCAGGACGTGAAGCTTTCTTT. The chain employs TRBV5-4 and TRBJ1-1, with D perhaps matching TRBD1 (5 bases). Germline V gene sequence: CDR1 SGHNT, CDR2 YYREEE (reference sequence). This CDR3 region has 14 residues. Trimming left V 2 bases short and J 7 bases short, with 15 bases between.